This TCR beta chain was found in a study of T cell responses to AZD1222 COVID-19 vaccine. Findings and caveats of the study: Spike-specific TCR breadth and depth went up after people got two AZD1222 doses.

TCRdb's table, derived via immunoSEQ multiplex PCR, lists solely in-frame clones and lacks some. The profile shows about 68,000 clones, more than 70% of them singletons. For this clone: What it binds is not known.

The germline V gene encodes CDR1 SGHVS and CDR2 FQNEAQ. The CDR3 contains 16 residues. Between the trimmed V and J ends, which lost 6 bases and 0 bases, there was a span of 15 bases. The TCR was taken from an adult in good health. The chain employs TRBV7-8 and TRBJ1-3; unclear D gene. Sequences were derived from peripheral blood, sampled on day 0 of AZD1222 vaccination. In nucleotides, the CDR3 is TGTGCCAGCAGGGCCCTAGGACGGACCTCTGGAAACACCATATATTTT. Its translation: CASRALGRTSGNTIYF.